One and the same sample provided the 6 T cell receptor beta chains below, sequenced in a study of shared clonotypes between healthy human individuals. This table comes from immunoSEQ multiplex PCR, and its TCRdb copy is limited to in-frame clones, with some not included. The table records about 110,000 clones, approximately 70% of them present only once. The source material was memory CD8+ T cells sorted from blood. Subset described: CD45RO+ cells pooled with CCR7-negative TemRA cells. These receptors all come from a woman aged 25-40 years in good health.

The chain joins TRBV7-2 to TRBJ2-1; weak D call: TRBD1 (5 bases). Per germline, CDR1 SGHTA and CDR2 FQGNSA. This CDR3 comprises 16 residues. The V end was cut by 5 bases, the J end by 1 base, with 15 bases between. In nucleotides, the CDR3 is TGTGCCAGCAGCCAAGAAGTATCAGGGTCCTACAATGAGCAGTTCTTC. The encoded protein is CASSQEVSGSYNEQFF. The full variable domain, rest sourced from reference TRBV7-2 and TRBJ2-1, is GAGVSQSPSNKVTEKGKDVELRCDPISGHTALYWYRQSLGQGLEFLIYFQGNSAPDKSGLPSDRFSAERTGGSVSTLTIQRTQQEDSAVYLCASSQEVSGSYNEQFFGPGTRLTVL.

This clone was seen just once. The CDR3 sequence is CASSVAGTGLEKLFF. The DNA for the CDR3 is TGTGCCAGCAGCGTAGCCGGGACAGGGCTTGAAAAACTGTTTTTT. The chain couples TRBV9 to TRBJ1-4; 9 nucleotides align to TRBD1. J gave up 7 bases and V 0 bases, and 4 bases lay outside the gene matches. The germline V gene encodes CDR1 SGDLS and CDR2 YYNGEE. The length of the CDR3 is 15 residues.

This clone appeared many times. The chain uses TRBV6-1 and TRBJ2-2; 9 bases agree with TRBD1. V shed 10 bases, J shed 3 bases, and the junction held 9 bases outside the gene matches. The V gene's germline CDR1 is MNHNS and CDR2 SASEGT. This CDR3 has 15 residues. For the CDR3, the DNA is TGTGCCACCTTGTTGGGACAGGGTGACACCGGGGAGCTGTTTTTT. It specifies CATLLGQGDTGELFF.

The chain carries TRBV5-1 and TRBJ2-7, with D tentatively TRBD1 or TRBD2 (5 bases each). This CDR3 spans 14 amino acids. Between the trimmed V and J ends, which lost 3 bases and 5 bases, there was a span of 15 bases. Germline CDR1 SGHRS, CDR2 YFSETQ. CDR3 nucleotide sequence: TGCGCCAGCAGCTACGGGACCCTAGGCCACGAGCAGTACTTC. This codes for CASSYGTLGHEQYF. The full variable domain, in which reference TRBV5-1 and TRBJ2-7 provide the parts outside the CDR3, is KAGVTQTPRYLIKTRGQQVTLSCSPISGHRSVSWYQQTPGQGLQFLFEYFSETQRNKGNFPGRFSGRQFSNSRSEMNVSTLELGDSALYLCASSYGTLGHEQYFGPGTRLTVT.

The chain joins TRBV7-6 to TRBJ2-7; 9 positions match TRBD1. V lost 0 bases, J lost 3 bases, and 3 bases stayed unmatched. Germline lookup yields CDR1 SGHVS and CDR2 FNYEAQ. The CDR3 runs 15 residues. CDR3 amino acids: CASSLALTGGYEQYF. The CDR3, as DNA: TGTGCCAGCAGCTTAGCGTTGACAGGGGGCTACGAGCAGTACTTC.

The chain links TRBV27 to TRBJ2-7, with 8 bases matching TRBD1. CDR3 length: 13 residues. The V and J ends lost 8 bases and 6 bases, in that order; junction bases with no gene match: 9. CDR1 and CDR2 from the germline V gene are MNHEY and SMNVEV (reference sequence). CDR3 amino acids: CASSDRVYSEQYF. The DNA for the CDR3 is TGTGCCAGCTCGGACAGGGTATACTCCGAGCAGTACTTC.